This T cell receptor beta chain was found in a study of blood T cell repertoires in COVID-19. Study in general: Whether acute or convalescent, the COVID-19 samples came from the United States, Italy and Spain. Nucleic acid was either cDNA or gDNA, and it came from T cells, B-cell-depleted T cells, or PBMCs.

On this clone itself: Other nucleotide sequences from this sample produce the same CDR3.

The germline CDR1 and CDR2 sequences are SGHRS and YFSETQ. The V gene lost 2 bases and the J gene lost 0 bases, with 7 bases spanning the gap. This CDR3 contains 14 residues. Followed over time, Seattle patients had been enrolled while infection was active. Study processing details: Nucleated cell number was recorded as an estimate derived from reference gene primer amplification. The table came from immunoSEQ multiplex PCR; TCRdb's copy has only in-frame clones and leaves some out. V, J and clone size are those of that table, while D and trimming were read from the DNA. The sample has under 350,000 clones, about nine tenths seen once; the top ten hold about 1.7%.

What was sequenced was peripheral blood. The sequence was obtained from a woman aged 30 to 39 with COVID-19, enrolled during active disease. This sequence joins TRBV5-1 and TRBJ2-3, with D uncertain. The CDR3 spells CASSLRSSTDTQYF. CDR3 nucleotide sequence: TGCGCCAGCAGCTTACGCAGTAGCACAGATACGCAGTATTTT.